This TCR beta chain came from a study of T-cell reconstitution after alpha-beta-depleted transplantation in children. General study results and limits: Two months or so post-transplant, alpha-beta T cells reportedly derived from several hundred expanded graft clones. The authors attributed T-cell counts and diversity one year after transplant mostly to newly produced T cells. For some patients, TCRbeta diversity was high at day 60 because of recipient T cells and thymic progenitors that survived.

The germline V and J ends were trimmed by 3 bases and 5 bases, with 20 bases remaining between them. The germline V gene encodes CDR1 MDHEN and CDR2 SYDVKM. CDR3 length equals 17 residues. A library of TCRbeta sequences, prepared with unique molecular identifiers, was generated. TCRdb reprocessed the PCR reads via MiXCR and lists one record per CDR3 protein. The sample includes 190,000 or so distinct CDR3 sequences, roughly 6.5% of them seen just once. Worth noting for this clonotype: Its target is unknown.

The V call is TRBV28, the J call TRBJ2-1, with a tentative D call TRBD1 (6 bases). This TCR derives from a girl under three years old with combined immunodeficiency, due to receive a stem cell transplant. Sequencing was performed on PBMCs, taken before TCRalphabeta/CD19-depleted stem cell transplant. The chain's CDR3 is CASSFRRDNRWDNEQFF. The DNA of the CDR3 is TGTGCCAGCAGTTTTCGTCGGGACAACCGGTGGGACAATGAGCAGTTCTTC. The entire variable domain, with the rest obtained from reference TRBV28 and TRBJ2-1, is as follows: DVKVTQSSRYLVKRTGEKVFLECVQDMDHENMFWYRQDPGLGLRLIYFSYDVKMKEKGDIPEGYSVSREKKERFSLILESASTNQTSMYLCASSFRRDNRWDNEQFFGPGTRLTVL.